Shown below are 5 T cell receptor beta chains from a single sample sequenced in a study of shared clonotypes between healthy human individuals. As defined, naive CD8 cells were CD45RO-negative and positively selected for CCR7, with terminally differentiated effector memory CD45RA+ cells excluded. Assay used: immunoSEQ multiplex PCR; TCRdb lists only in-frame clones, some missing. The data hold about 2 million clones, with 85% to 95% observed a single time. The sequencing sample was made of naive CD8+ T cells sorted from blood. These receptors originate from a man younger than 30 in good health.

This clone occurred a few times. The chain employs TRBV4-1 and TRBJ1-6; D not resolved. The V gene lost 4 bases and the J gene lost 10 bases, with 14 bases spanning the gap. The CDR3 loop spans 14 amino acids. Germline V gives CDR1 MGHRA, CDR2 YSYEKL. This CDR3 reads CASSPKGPISPLHF. The CDR3 coding sequence is TGCGCCAGCAGCCCAAAGGGCCCCATCTCACCCCTCCACTTT.

The chain has TRBV28 and TRBJ1-4, with a tentative D call TRBD1 (5 bases). The CDR3 runs 17 residues. Per germline, CDR1 MDHEN and CDR2 SYDVKM. Between the trimmed V and J ends, which lost 5 bases and 6 bases, there was a span of 22 bases. CDR3 in DNA: TGTGCCAGCAGTGGAAAGACCGACAGTCCTGCGGATGAAAAACTGTTTTTT. This sequence encodes CASSGKTDSPADEKLFF.

This clone appeared a single time. The gene calls are TRBV2 and TRBJ2-2, with 7 positions matching TRBD1. The germline CDR1 and CDR2 sequences are SNHLY and FYNNEI. The J segment lost 4 bases and the V segment lost 6 bases, leaving 8 bases of the junction unmatched. CDR3 length: 15 residues. The CDR3 here is CASSTGVRSTGELFF. CDR3 DNA sequence: TGTGCCAGCAGCACAGGGGTAAGGTCCACCGGGGAGCTGTTTTTT.

The chain couples TRBV4-1 to TRBJ2-7; TRBD2 matches at 13 bases. J was trimmed by 5 bases and V by 4 bases; bases with no gene match: 5. CDR3 length equals 15 residues. Germline lookup yields CDR1 MGHRA and CDR2 YSYEKL. The CDR3 nucleotides are TGCGCCAGCAGCCGGACTAGCGGGAGAGGCGACGAGCAGTACTTC. This gives the protein CASSRTSGRGDEQYF.

This clone was detected only once. This chain joins TRBV11-2 and TRBJ2-2; no clear D. With 7 bases removed from V and 9 bases from J, the gap between germline ends came to 18 bases. Per the germline V gene, CDR1 is SGHAT and CDR2 is FQNNGV. CDR3 size: 14 residues. The CDR3 is CASIGWELGRELFF. DNA for the CDR3: TGTGCCAGCATCGGTTGGGAACTTGGAAGGGAGCTGTTTTTT.